The rows below give T cell receptor beta chains drawn from one sample of a study of cytomegalovirus exposure and HLA in healthy donors. Sequenced by immunoSEQ multiplex PCR; TCRdb stores in-frame clones only, minus some. The sample records roughly 130,000 clones, 73% being singletons. Input material: PBMCs. These receptors were collected from a middle-aged woman in good health and CMV-seronegative. The CDR3 runs from the conserved cysteine through the conserved F or W. A D gene is named only where the DNA matches it firmly. Expanded clones are given a class, and other clones once, few, many or no size at all.

>13|TRBV2|NA|few|TRBJ1-2
TGTGCCAGCAGTGATGTACAGGGCGGCGGCTACACCTTC
CASSDVQGGGYTF
>14|TRBV5-1|NA|NA|TRBJ2-1
TGCGCCAGCAGCTTGGGTGGGGGGACTAATGAGCAGTTCTTC
CASSLGGGTNEQFF
>13|TRBV5-4|NA|NA|TRBJ2-5
TGTGCCAGCAGCTACAGGGTTGAAGAGACCCAGTACTTC
CASSYRVEETQYF
>15|TRBV4-1|NA|NA|TRBJ2-5
TGCGCCAGCAGCCAAGATAGGCAGGGGTGGGAGACCCAGTACTTC
CASSQDRQGWETQYF
>19|TRBV5-3|TRBD1|NA|TRBJ2-2
TGTGCCAGAAGCTTGTTGGGACCCACGGGACAGGGGGTGTCCGGGGAGCTGTTTTTT
CARSLLGPTGQGVSGELFF
>14|TRBV19|TRBD1|NA|TRBJ2-7
TGTGCCAGTAGTCCCAGGGGACAGTCCTACGAGCAGTACTTC
CASSPRGQSYEQYF
>15|TRBV4-1|NA|few|TRBJ1-2
TGCGCCAGCAGCCAAACCGGGACAAGGAACTATGGCTACACCTTC
CASSQTGTRNYGYTF
>14|TRBV7-8|NA|NA|TRBJ1-1
TGTGCCAGCAGCTTAGGGGCTCTGAACACTGAAGCTTTCTTT
CASSLGALNTEAFF
>15|TRBV27|TRBD1|NA|TRBJ1-1
TGTGCCAGCAGTTTATCGACAGGGGTGAGCACTGAAGCTTTCTTT
CASSLSTGVSTEAFF
>16|TRBV27|TRBD2|NA|TRBJ2-3
TGTGCCAGCAGTCCCCCCGGGCGGGGGGGGACAGATACGCAGTATTTT
CASSPPGRGGTDTQYF
>13|TRBV10-3|TRBD2|once|TRBJ2-5
TGTGCCATCAGGGGCGCGGGAGCAGAGACCCAGTACTTC
CAIRGAGAETQYF
>14|TRBV7-2|NA|NA|TRBJ1-5
TGTGCCAGCAGCTTAGGCAGGGAAAGTCAGCCCCAGCATTTT
CASSLGRESQPQHF
>17|TRBV7-3|TRBD2|NA|TRBJ2-3
TGTGCCAGCAGCTTAACTAGCGGGGGGGCTGGCACAGATACGCAGTATTTT
CASSLTSGGAGTDTQYF
>16|TRBV2|TRBD2|NA|TRBJ2-5
TGTGCCAGCAGTGGGGAGCGGGGGCAGTCCACAGAGACCCAGTACTTC
CASSGERGQSTETQYF
>16|TRBV5-1|TRBD2|NA|TRBJ2-5
TGCGCCAGCAGCTTGGGTCGCGGGGGTCCCCAAGAGACCCAGTACTTC
CASSLGRGGPQETQYF
>14|TRBV5-1|TRBD2|NA|TRBJ2-1
TGCGCCAGCAGCTGGGGGACTAGTATGGATGAGCAGTTCTTC
CASSWGTSMDEQFF
>17|TRBV7-8|NA|NA|TRBJ2-5
TGTGCCAGCAGCTTAGATTGGCTAGACAGGGGAGGGGAGACCCAGTACTTC
CASSLDWLDRGGETQYF
>14|TRBV27|NA|NA|TRBJ2-3
TGTGCCAGCAGTTTGGGCTACAGCACAGATACGCAGTATTTT
CASSLGYSTDTQYF
>13|TRBV28|TRBD1|few|TRBJ1-1
TGTGCCAGCAAGCAACCAGGGGGGACTGAAGCTTTCTTT
CASKQPGGTEAFF
>18|TRBV7-9|TRBD1|NA|TRBJ1-3
TGTGCCAGCAGCTATTCTCCCGGGACAGGGGTTGTTGGAAACACCATATATTTT
CASSYSPGTGVVGNTIYF
>15|TRBV10-3|NA|NA|TRBJ1-5
TGTGCCACCCGAGAAGCAGGGGTTAGCAATCAGCCCCAGCATTTT
CATREAGVSNQPQHF
>15|TRBV9|NA|NA|TRBJ1-2
TGTGCCAGCAGCGTAGGGTCAGGTCCTAACTATGGCTACACCTTC
CASSVGSGPNYGYTF
>15|TRBV15|NA|NA|TRBJ2-3
TGTGCCTCCGCCAAGGGCAGGGGAAGCACAGATACGCAGTATTTT
CASAKGRGSTDTQYF
>15|TRBV7-2|NA|NA|TRBJ1-5
TGTGTCAGCAGCTCGCGATTAGGAGGTAATCAGCCCCAGCATTTT
CVSSSRLGGNQPQHF
>14|TRBV5-1|NA|NA|TRBJ1-4
TGCGCCAGCAGCCTGGACAGAGGGAATGAAAAACTGTTTTTT
CASSLDRGNEKLFF
>16|TRBV5-1|TRBD1|few|TRBJ1-5
TGCGCCAGCAGCCCCCTCGGCAGGGGGAGTAATCAGCCCCAGCATTTT
CASSPLGRGSNQPQHF